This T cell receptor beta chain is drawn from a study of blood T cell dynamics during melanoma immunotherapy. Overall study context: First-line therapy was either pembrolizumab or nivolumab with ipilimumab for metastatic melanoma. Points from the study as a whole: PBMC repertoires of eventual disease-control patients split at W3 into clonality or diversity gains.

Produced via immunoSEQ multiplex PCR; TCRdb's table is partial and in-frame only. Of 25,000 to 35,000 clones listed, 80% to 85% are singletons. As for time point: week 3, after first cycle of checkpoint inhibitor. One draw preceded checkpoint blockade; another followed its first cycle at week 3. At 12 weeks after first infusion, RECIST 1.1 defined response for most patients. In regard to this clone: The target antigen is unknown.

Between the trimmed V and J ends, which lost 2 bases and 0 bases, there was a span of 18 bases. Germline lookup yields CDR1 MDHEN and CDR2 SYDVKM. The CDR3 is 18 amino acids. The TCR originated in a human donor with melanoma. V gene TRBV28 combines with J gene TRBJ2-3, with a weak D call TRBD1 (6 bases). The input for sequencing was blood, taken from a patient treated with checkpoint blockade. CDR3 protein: CASSLGDKRPPSTDTQYF. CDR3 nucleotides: TGTGCCAGCAGTTTAGGGGACAAGAGACCTCCTAGCACAGATACGCAGTATTTT. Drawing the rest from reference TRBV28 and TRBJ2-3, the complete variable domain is DVKVTQSSRYLVKRTGEKVFLECVQDMDHENMFWYRQDPGLGLRLIYFSYDVKMKEKGDIPEGYSVSREKKERFSLILESASTNQTSMYLCASSLGDKRPPSTDTQYFGPGTRLTVL.